Following are 18 T cell receptor beta chains from one sample sequenced in a study of shared clonotypes between healthy human individuals. Sequencing was performed with immunoSEQ multiplex PCR; in TCRdb, only in-frame clones are kept and a portion is missing. The sample includes a few million clones, around 90% of them seen just once. Sequencing was performed on naive CD4+ T cells from PBMCs. Subset: CD45RA+ positively selected. Receptors originate from a man younger than 35 in good health. Some clones in this sample may be carry-over from other donors' samples.

The chain is built from TRBV5-4 and TRBJ2-2, with TRBD1 identical over 7 bases. Unmatched junction bases numbered 7, after V lost 4 bases and J lost 7 bases. The CDR3 has 14 residues. Per the germline V gene, CDR1 is SGHNT and CDR2 is YYREEE (reference sequence). CDR3 sequence (DNA): TGTGCCAGCAGCCCAATGACAGGGAGCGGGGAGCTGTTTTTT. Encoded protein: CASSPMTGSGELFF.

This rearrangement joins TRBV5-4 to TRBJ2-2, with TRBD1 identical over 10 bases. Looked up from germline, CDR1 is SGHNT and CDR2 is YYREEE (reference sequence). V shed 4 bases and J 3 bases; nucleotides not matched to a gene: 9. This CDR3 region has 17 residues. Written as DNA, the CDR3 is TGTGCCAGCAGCCCAAAGGACAGGGGGGTGCACACCGGGGAGCTGTTTTTT. Amino acids: CASSPKDRGVHTGELFF.

The rearrangement joins TRBV10-3 to TRBJ2-7; D is perhaps TRBD2 (7 bases). V was shortened by 6 bases and J by 6 bases, with 15 bases between the two germline ends. Germline V lookup: CDR1 ENHRY, CDR2 SYGVKD. The CDR3 runs to 13 residues. The DNA for the CDR3 is TGTGCCATCAGAACGGGGGGCCCTATCGAGCAGTACTTC. Translating it yields CAIRTGGPIEQYF.

The chain carries TRBV28 and TRBJ1-2; D call uncertain. Germline values: CDR1 MDHEN, CDR2 SYDVKM. Trimming shortened V by 7 bases and J by 4 bases, and 10 bases separated the two germline ends. CDR3 length: 12 amino acids. The DNA of the CDR3 is TGTGCCAGCAACGGGAAGGTCTATGGCTACACCTTC. Residues: CASNGKVYGYTF.

This chain uses TRBV7-9 with TRBJ1-4; a weak D match, TRBD1 (6 bases). The V and J ends lost 2 bases and 8 bases respectively, with 12 bases between them. Germline V gene lookup returns CDR1 SEHNR and CDR2 FQNEAQ (reference sequence). The CDR3 consists of 14 residues. CDR3 protein: CASSLTGNLEKLFF. DNA for the CDR3: TGTGCCAGCAGCTTAACAGGGAATCTGGAAAAACTGTTTTTT.

The chain recombines TRBV6-1 with TRBJ2-7; D not certain. The CDR3 has 10 amino acids. Trimming took 9 bases from V and 5 from J, leaving 8 bases between them. Germline CDR1 is MNHNS and CDR2 is SASEGT. The CDR3 sequence: CASGVNEQYF. The DNA of the CDR3 is TGTGCCAGTGGAGTCAACGAGCAGTACTTC.

This clone occurred once. The chain is built from TRBV9 and TRBJ2-3, with D perhaps being TRBD1 or TRBD2 (6 bases each). Trimming shortened V by 4 bases and J by 4 bases, and 16 bases separated the two germline ends. The CDR3 covers 15 residues. The germline CDR1 and CDR2 sequences are SGDLS and YYNGEE. The CDR3 nucleotides are TGTGCCAGCAGCCCTCGGACCGGGGGCGCAGATACGCAGTATTTT. Translated, it gives CASSPRTGGADTQYF.

The chain uses TRBV5-1 and TRBJ2-2; D not resolved. Germline V gives CDR1 SGHRS, CDR2 YFSETQ. This CDR3 has 16 residues. V was trimmed by 0 bases and J by 0 bases, leaving 9 bases between them. Here the CDR3 DNA reads TGCGCCAGCAGCTTGGATCCCCCCCCGAACACCGGGGAGCTGTTTTTT. Amino acids: CASSLDPPPNTGELFF.

This chain joins TRBV9 and TRBJ2-7; the D gene is possibly TRBD1 (6 bases). Between the trimmed V and J ends, which lost 0 bases and 2 bases, there was a span of 15 bases. This CDR3 contains 16 residues. The germline gives CDR1 SGDLS, CDR2 YYNGEE. CDR3 sequence reads: CASSVGWGGQTYEQYF. Written as DNA, the CDR3 is TGTGCCAGCAGCGTAGGGTGGGGCGGACAGACCTACGAGCAGTACTTC.

This chain uses TRBV6-1 with TRBJ1-1, with TRBD1 matching over 8 bases. Trimming took 5 bases from V and 7 from J; bases not matched to a gene: 6. This CDR3 contains 13 residues. Germline CDR1 and CDR2: MNHNS and SASEGT. This CDR3 reads CASSLGQAGEAFF. The CDR3 DNA is TGTGCCAGCAGTTTGGGACAGGCCGGTGAAGCTTTCTTT.

This rearrangement joins TRBV9 to TRBJ2-3; TRBD1 agrees at 12 bases. The V and J ends lost 0 bases and 4 bases, in that order; junction bases with no gene match: 3. CDR1 and CDR2 from the germline V gene are SGDLS and YYNGEE. The CDR3 consists of 16 residues. CDR3: CASSVEGQGASDTQYF. The CDR3 DNA reads as TGTGCCAGCAGCGTAGAGGGACAGGGGGCATCAGATACGCAGTATTTT.

This clone appeared once. The genes are TRBV7-2 and TRBJ2-1; D is perhaps TRBD2 (5 bases). CDR1 SGHTA and CDR2 FQGNSA come from the germline V gene. The CDR3 is 14 residues long. V was pared by 3 bases and J by 5 bases, with 11 bases between. This CDR3 reads CASSFQRTDNEQFF. For the CDR3, the DNA is TGTGCCAGCAGCTTCCAGCGGACTGACAATGAGCAGTTCTTC.

This chain links TRBV13 with TRBJ1-2, with TRBD1 matching 7 bases. From germline, CDR1 is PRHDT and CDR2 FYEKMQ (reference sequence). The CDR3 spans 14 residues. The J segment lost 2 bases and the V segment lost 5 bases, leaving 5 bases of the junction unmatched. For the CDR3, the DNA is TGTGCCAGCAGCGGGCGGGACAGCAACTATGGCTACACCTTC. It yields the protein CASSGRDSNYGYTF.

CDR3 region: CASSRNLGRDDGYTF. The CDR3 DNA sequence: TGCGCCAGCAGCCGGAACCTAGGCAGGGATGACGGCTACACCTTC. The rearrangement joins TRBV4-1 to TRBJ1-2, with TRBD1 as a possible D gene (5 bases). The CDR3 has 15 residues. In germline, CDR1 is MGHRA, CDR2 YSYEKL. The V and J ends lost 4 bases and 8 bases respectively, with 20 bases between them.

CDR3 nucleotides: TGTGCCAGTAGGACTATAGACAGGGCCGGGGGCGAGCAGTACTTC. This gives the protein CASRTIDRAGGEQYF. The J gene is TRBJ2-7, the V gene TRBV19, with D perhaps TRBD1 (7 bases). This CDR3 contains 15 residues. The V end was cut by 6 bases, the J end by 6 bases, with 21 bases between. Germline values: CDR1 LNHDA, CDR2 SQIVND (reference sequence).

J is TRBJ1-4 and V is TRBV7-2, with D maybe TRBD1 (6 bases). This CDR3 is built from 15 residues. The ends were cut back, 3 bases at V and 8 bases at J, with 16 bases in the middle. Germline CDR1 reads SGHTA; CDR2 reads FQGNSA. This CDR3 is CASSFRAKGEEKLFF. The DNA of the CDR3 is TGTGCCAGCAGCTTCAGGGCCAAGGGGGAGGAAAAACTGTTTTTT.

The chain uses TRBV7-2 and TRBJ2-2; 7 nucleotides align to TRBD1. V lost 7 bases to trimming and J lost 8 bases; unmatched junction nucleotides: 13. Germline V gene sequence: CDR1 SGHTA, CDR2 FQGNSA. The CDR3 covers 15 residues. CDR3 residues: CASNPTTGQTGELFF. Here the CDR3 DNA reads TGTGCCAGCAACCCAACGACAGGGCAGACTGGGGAGCTGTTTTTT.

This chain joins TRBV5-1 and TRBJ2-1; D possibly corresponds to TRBD1 (6 bases). V dropped 1 base and J dropped 1 base, with 12 bases sitting between them. The CDR3 is 16 residues long. Per germline, CDR1 SGHRS and CDR2 YFSETQ. CDR3 sequence (DNA): TGCGCCAGCAGCTTGAGGGGGTTAGGTTCCTACAATGAGCAGTTCTTC. Translated, it gives CASSLRGLGSYNEQFF.